These 13 T cell receptor beta chains originate from one sample sequenced in a study of T-cell reconstitution after alpha-beta-depleted transplantation in children. Unique molecular identifiers were incorporated during preparation of the TCRbeta library. TCRdb fed the PCR reads into MiXCR, producing one record per CDR3 protein. This table has 440,000 or so distinct CDR3 sequences, roughly 10% appearing once. The sample was PBMCs from the stem cell graft donor, taken from the stem cell graft. Receptors originate from a human donor who donated a stem cell graft to a child with acute myeloid leukemia.

This clonotype has a handful of counts. The chain recombines TRBV12-3 or TRBV12-4 with TRBJ2-6; 7 bases map to TRBD1. The CDR3 loop spans 19 amino acids. V lost 5 bases, J lost 3 bases, and 16 bases stayed unmatched. CDR3 nucleotide sequence: TGTGCCAGCAGTCCCTCCAGGGGGTCGATGACAGGTGGGGCCAACGTCCTGACTTTC. It codes for CASSPSRGSMTGGANVLTF.

In its sample, this clonotype was seen many times. V gene TRBV11-2 combines with J gene TRBJ2-1; 10 bases agree with TRBD2. Germline lookup yields CDR1 SGHAT and CDR2 FQNNGV. The CDR3 extends over 16 amino acids. The trim removed 0 bases at V and 3 bases at J, leaving 2 bases unmatched. The CDR3 coding sequence is TGTGCCAGCAGCTTAGACGTAGCGGGAGGCTACAATGAGCAGTTCTTC. This codes for CASSLDVAGGYNEQFF.

Ten or more counts support this clonotype. The chain recombines TRBV7-3 with TRBJ2-2; 12 bases are a match to TRBD2. Germline V lookup: CDR1 SGHTA, CDR2 FQGTGA. Germline trimming cut 4 bases from V and 5 bases from J; bases unmatched to any gene: 14. The CDR3 runs to 19 residues. CDR3 region: CASSSNLAGGWSETGELFF. CDR3 nucleotide sequence: TGTGCCAGCAGCTCAAATCTAGCGGGAGGGTGGTCGGAAACCGGGGAGCTGTTTTTT.

This clonotype has a handful of counts. This rearrangement joins TRBV7-2 to TRBJ2-5, with 7 bases fitting TRBD2. J gave up 4 bases and V 3 bases, and 5 bases lay outside the gene matches. Germline lookup yields CDR1 SGHTA and CDR2 FQGNSA. The CDR3 has 14 amino acids. The CDR3 is CASSFSTGGETQYF. In DNA form, the CDR3 reads TGTGCCAGCAGCTTTTCTACGGGGGGAGAGACCCAGTACTTC.

This chain links TRBV21-1 with TRBJ2-7. TRBV21-1 is annotated as a pseudogene. The CDR3 loop spans 14 amino acids. As DNA, the CDR3 is TGTGCCAGCAGCAAAGATTCCGAGTCCTACGAGCAGTACTTC. Its protein is CASSKDSESYEQYF.

The genes are TRBV9 and TRBJ2-3; 13 positions match TRBD2. This CDR3 spans 15 amino acids. V shed 2 bases and J 6 bases; nucleotides not matched to a gene: 3. Per the germline V gene, CDR1 is SGDLS and CDR2 is YYNGEE. As DNA, the CDR3 is TGTGCCAGCAGCGTCCTGACTAGCGGGGGGGATACGCAGTATTTT. Amino acids: CASSVLTSGGDTQYF.

The rearrangement joins TRBV20-1 to TRBJ2-5; 9 bases are shared with TRBD2. J was trimmed by 3 bases and V by 6 bases; bases with no gene match: 11. This CDR3 has 15 residues. CDR1 and CDR2 from the germline V gene are DFQATT and SNEGSKA (reference sequence). CDR3 DNA sequence: TGCAGTGCCACCAAGGGCGGGAGGGATGAAGAGACCCAGTACTTC. It encodes CSATKGGRDEETQYF.

In this sample, this clonotype turned up many times. The genes are TRBV5-1 and TRBJ2-3; tentatively, D is TRBD1 (6 bases). Germline CDR1 SGHRS, CDR2 YFSETQ. V lost 4 bases and J lost 5, with 14 bases in between. The CDR3 extends over 14 amino acids. The CDR3 spells CASSRGQTEDTQYF. In DNA, the CDR3 is TGCGCCAGCAGCCGAGGACAGACGGAAGATACGCAGTATTTT.

The rearrangement uses TRBV5-1 and TRBJ2-3; D remains ambiguous. The CDR3 is made up of 15 amino acids. Trimming removed 0 bases at V and 1 base at J, with 9 bases between. Germline-derived CDR1 and CDR2 are SGHRS and YFSETQ. This chain's CDR3 is CASSLEDPRTDTQYF. CDR3 in DNA: TGCGCCAGCAGCTTGGAGGACCCGCGCACAGATACGCAGTATTTT.

This clonotype was counted many times. V gene TRBV20-1 combines with J gene TRBJ2-2; D perhaps matches TRBD1 (6 bases). The CDR3 has 15 amino acids. V dropped 4 bases and J dropped 6 bases, with 18 bases sitting between them. Germline V gives CDR1 DFQATT, CDR2 SNEGSKA (reference sequence). DNA for the CDR3: TGCAGTGCTACCGATCCGGCAAGGGGGTCCGGGGAGCTGTTTTTT. Translating it yields CSATDPARGSGELFF.

There are many counts of this clonotype. V is TRBV7-2 and J is TRBJ2-7, with D unresolved. The CDR3 covers 11 residues. Trimming left V 5 bases short and J 5 bases short, with 7 bases between. The germline V gene has CDR1 SGHTA and CDR2 FQGNSA. The DNA of the CDR3 is TGTGCCAGCAGCCTCAGCCACGAGCAGTACTTC. This sequence encodes CASSLSHEQYF.

The rearrangement links TRBV6-1 to TRBJ2-7; D is ambiguous. Germline values: CDR1 MNHNS, CDR2 SASEGT. V lost 6 bases and J 6 bases, leaving 9 bases between the germline ends. This CDR3 is built from 11 residues. The CDR3 sequence is CASSDFGEQYV. The DNA for the CDR3 is TGTGCCAGCAGCGACTTTGGCGAGCAGTACGTC.

This clonotype was counted a few times. This chain connects TRBV7-9 to TRBJ1-2; D is perhaps TRBD1 (5 bases). Germline V gene data show CDR1 as SEHNR and CDR2 as FQNEAQ (reference sequence). Trimming cost V 5 bases and J 4 bases, with 14 bases left between them. This CDR3 is 14 amino acids long. The CDR3 protein is CASSPSETAYGYTF. The CDR3 nucleotides read TGTGCCAGCAGCCCCAGTGAGACAGCCTATGGCTACACCTTC.